The 8 T cell receptor beta chains reported below all come from one sample, sequenced in a study of T cell repertoires in cytomegalovirus infection. TCRdb reprocessed the reads via MiXCR and lists one record per CDR3 protein. Altogether some 560,000 distinct CDR3 sequences are present, 40% being singletons, with the ten largest covering 48%. Their antigen targets remain unknown. The sample here was cultured PBMCs, taken from culture after CMV antigen stimulation. The origin of the receptors is a human donor in good health (CMV status not recorded). Some clones in this sample may be carry-over from other donors' samples.

The chain uses TRBV29-1 and TRBJ1-1; 7 positions agree with TRBD1. CDR3 length equals 14 residues. V lost 2 bases to trimming and J lost 4 bases; unmatched junction nucleotides: 7. The germline V gene has CDR1 SQVTM and CDR2 ANQGSEA. CDR3 nucleotide sequence: TGCAGCGTTGAAAACCCGGGACAGTTCACTGAAGCTTTCTTT. This sequence encodes CSVENPGQFTEAFF.

The sample holds one count of this clonotype. The chain carries TRBV6-2 or TRBV6-3 and TRBJ2-7; 9 bases map to TRBD1. The CDR3 spans 16 residues. V lost 6 bases, J lost 2 bases, and 11 bases stayed unmatched. Germline CDR1 and CDR2: MNHEY and SVGEGT. As DNA, the CDR3 is TGTGCCAGCAGCTTACTAGGGACAGGGAACCCCTACGAGCAGTACTTC. Translation gives CASSLLGTGNPYEQYF.

The V and J genes are TRBV24-1 and TRBJ1-5; D is ambiguous. Germline assignment: CDR1 KGHDR and CDR2 SFDVKD. The CDR3 length is 13 residues. Trimming left V 5 bases short and J 2 bases short, with 6 bases between. The CDR3 nucleotides read TGTGCCACCAGTGGCGGGGGCAATCAGCCCCAGCATTTT. Protein sequence: CATSGGGNQPQHF.

The sample holds many counts of this clonotype. The V gene is TRBV7-6, the J gene TRBJ2-3; unclear D gene. The CDR3 extends over 13 amino acids. CDR1 is SGHVS, CDR2 FNYEAQ, per germline. The ends were cut back, 1 base at V and 4 bases at J, with 6 bases in the middle. The CDR3 DNA reads TGTGCCAGCAGCTTAGGCGCCGCAGATACGCAGTATTTT. This codes for CASSLGAADTQYF.

CDR3 region: CASPSPSGDTDTQYF. The CDR3 DNA is TGTGCCAGCCCCTCCCCTAGCGGAGACACAGATACGCAGTATTTT. This sequence joins TRBV7-4 and TRBJ2-3; 7 bases line up with TRBD2. The CDR3 extends over 15 amino acids. Germline V gene sequence: CDR1 SGHVT, CDR2 SQSDAQ. Trimming removed 8 bases from V and 2 bases from J; junction bases left unmatched: 10.

This chain connects TRBV14 to TRBJ1-2; no reliable D call. The ends were cut back, 5 bases at V and 5 bases at J, with 12 bases in the middle. There are 13 residues in the CDR3. Per germline, CDR1 SGHDN and CDR2 FVKESK. Here the CDR3 reads CASSWGRIYGYTF. The CDR3 DNA follows: TGTGCCAGCAGCTGGGGAAGGATTTATGGCTACACCTTC.

This clonotype was picked up a small number of times. The CDR3 DNA is TGTGCCAGCAGCTCGACGACGAGGGGACTCATCCTGAACACCGGGGAGCTGTTTTTT. Its protein product is CASSSTTRGLILNTGELFF. V and J are TRBV7-9 and TRBJ2-2, with D possibly being TRBD2 (6 bases). Trimming left V 4 bases short and J 1 base short, with 22 bases between. The CDR3 is 19 residues long. Germline V gene lookup returns CDR1 SEHNR and CDR2 FQNEAQ (reference sequence).

This clonotype showed up just a few times. The V and J genes are TRBV7-9 and TRBJ1-4; D remains ambiguous. This CDR3 comprises 14 residues. Trimming stripped 5 bases from V and 8 bases from J, with 15 bases between. Germline V CDR1 and CDR2: SEHNR, FQNEAQ (reference sequence). CDR3 DNA: TGTGCCAGCAGCCCCGTTCGTAGGGAGGAAAAACTGTTTTTT. Amino acid sequence: CASSPVRREEKLFF.